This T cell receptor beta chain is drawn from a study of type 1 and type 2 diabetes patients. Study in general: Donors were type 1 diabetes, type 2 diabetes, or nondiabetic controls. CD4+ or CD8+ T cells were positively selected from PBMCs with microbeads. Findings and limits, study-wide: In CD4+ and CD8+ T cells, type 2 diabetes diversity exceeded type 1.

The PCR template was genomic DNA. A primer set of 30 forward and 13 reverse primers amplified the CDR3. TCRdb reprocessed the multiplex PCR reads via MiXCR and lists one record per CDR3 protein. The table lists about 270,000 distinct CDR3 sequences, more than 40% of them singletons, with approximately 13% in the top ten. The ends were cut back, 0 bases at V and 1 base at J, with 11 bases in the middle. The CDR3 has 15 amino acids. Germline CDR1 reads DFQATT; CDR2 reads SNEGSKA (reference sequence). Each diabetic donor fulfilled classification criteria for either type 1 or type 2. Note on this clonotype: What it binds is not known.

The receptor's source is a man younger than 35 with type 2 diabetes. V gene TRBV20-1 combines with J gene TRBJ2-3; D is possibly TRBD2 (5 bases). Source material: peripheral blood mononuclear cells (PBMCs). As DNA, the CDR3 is TGCAGTGCTAGAGATTCGACGAGGGGCACAGATACGCAGTATTTT. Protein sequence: CSARDSTRGTDTQYF.